Detailed here is one T cell receptor beta chain. As yet, its antigen is unknown. TCRdb's table, derived via immunoSEQ multiplex PCR, lists solely in-frame clones and lacks some. Found here are some 70,000 clones, 85% to 95% of them singletons; the top ten hold less than 3.5%. The data belong to a study of PD-1 blockade in classical Hodgkin lymphoma. Points from the study as a whole: Reasons behind the repertoire differences stay unclear, perhaps disease activity or earlier therapy. Newly diagnosed patients were reported to start with lower TCR diversity than healthy donors.

As for time point: newly diagnosed, previously untreated cHL patient sample. Acting as the comparison were PBMCs from newly diagnosed, untreated classical Hodgkin lymphoma. Sequencing was performed on peripheral blood mononuclear cells (PBMCs). The origin of this receptor is a human donor with classical Hodgkin lymphoma.

As DNA, the CDR3 is TGTGCCAGCAGTGCGACAGGGATCGGCAATCAGCCCCAGCATTTT. This translates into CASSATGIGNQPQHF. The chain has TRBV2 and TRBJ1-5; 7 bases align to TRBD1. Germline V lookup: CDR1 SNHLY, CDR2 FYNNEI. The CDR3 is made up of 15 amino acids. The junction had 5 bases not matched to a gene; V was cut back by 4 bases and J by 2 bases.